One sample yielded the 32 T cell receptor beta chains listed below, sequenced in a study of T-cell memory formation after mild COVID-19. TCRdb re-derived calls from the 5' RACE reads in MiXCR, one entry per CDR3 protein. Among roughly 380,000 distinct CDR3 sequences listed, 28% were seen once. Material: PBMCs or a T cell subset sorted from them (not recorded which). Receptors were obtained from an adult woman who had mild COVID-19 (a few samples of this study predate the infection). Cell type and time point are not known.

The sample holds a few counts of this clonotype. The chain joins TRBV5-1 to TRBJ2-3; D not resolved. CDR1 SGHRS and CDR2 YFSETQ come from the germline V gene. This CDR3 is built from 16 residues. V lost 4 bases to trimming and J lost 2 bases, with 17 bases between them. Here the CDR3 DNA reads TGCGCCAGCAGCCTTTACGGAAGGGATTTCACAGATACGCAGTATTTT. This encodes CASSLYGRDFTDTQYF.

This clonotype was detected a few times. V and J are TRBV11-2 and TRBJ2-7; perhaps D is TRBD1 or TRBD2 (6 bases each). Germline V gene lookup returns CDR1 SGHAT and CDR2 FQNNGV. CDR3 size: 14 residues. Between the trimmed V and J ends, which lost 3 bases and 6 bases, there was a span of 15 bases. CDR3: CASSLGGVMIEQYF. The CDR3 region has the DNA TGTGCCAGCAGCTTGGGGGGCGTGATGATCGAGCAGTACTTC. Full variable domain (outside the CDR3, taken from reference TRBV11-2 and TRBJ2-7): EAGVAQSPRYKIIEKRQSVAFWCNPISGHATLYWYQQILGQGPKLLIQFQNNGVVDDSQLPKDRFSAERLKGVDSTLKIQPAKLEDSAVYLCASSLGGVMIEQYFGPGTRLTVT.

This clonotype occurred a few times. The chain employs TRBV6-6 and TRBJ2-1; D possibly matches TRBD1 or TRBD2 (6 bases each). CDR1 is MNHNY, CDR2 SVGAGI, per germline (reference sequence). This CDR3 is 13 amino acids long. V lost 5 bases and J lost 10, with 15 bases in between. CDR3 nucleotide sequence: TGTGCCAGCAGTGCAGGGGCTAGCGAAGAGCAGTTCTTC. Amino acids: CASSAGASEEQFF.

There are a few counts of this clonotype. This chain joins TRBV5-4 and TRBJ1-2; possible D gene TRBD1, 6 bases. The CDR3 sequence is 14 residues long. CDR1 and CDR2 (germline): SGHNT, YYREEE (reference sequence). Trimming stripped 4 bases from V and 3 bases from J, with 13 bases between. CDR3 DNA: TGTGCCAGCAGCCCGGAACAGGGCTACTATGGCTACACCTTC. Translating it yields CASSPEQGYYGYTF.

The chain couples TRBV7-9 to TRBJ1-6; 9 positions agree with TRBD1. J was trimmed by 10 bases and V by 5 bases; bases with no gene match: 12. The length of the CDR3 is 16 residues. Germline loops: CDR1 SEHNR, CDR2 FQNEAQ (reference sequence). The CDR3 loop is CASSEGTGFLRSPLHF. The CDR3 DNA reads TGTGCCAGCAGCGAGGGGACAGGGTTCCTTCGCTCACCCCTCCACTTT.

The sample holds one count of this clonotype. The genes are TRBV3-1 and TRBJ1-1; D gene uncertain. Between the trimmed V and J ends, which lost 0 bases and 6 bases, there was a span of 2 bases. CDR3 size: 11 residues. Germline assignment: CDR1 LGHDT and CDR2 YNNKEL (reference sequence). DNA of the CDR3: TGTGCCAGCAGCCAAGAGGCTGAAGCTTTCTTT. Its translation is CASSQEAEAFF. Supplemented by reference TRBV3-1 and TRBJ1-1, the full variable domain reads DTAVSQTPKYLVTQMGNDKSIKCEQNLGHDTMYWYKQDSKKFLKIMFSYNNKELIINETVPNRFSPKSPDKAHLNLHINSLELGDSAVYFCASSQEAEAFFGQGTRLTVV.

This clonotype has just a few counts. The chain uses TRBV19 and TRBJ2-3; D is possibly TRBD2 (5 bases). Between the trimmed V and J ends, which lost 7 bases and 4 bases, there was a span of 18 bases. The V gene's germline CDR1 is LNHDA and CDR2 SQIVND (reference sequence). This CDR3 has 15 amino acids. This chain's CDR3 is CASTLRRGLPDTQYF. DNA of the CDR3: TGTGCCAGTACCCTCCGACGGGGATTGCCAGATACGCAGTATTTT.

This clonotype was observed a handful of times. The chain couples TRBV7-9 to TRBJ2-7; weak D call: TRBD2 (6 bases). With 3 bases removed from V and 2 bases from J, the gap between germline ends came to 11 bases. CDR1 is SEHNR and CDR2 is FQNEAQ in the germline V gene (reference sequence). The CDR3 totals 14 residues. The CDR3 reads CASSFSGEPYEQYF. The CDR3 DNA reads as TGTGCCAGCAGCTTTAGCGGAGAGCCCTACGAGCAGTACTTC.

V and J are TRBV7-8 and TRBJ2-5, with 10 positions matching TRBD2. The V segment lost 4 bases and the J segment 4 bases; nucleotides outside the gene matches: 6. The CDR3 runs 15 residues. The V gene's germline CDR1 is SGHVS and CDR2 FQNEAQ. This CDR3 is CASSSGSGRGETQYF. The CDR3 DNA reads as TGTGCCAGCAGCTCCGGGAGCGGGAGGGGAGAGACCCAGTACTTC.

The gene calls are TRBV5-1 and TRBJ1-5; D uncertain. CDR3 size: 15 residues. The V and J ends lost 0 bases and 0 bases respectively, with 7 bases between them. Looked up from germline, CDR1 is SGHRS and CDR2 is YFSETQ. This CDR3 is CASSLAFGSNQPQHF. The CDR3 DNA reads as TGCGCCAGCAGCTTGGCCTTCGGTAGCAATCAGCCCCAGCATTTT.

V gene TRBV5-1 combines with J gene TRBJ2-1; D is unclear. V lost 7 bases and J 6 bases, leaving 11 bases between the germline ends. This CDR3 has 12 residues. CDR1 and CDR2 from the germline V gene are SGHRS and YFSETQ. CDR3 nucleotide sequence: TGCGCCAGCCTTTCCCCAGGCAATGAGCAGTTCTTC. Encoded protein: CASLSPGNEQFF.

The CDR3 sequence is CASSLLMLAGTLQGELFF. The CDR3 DNA reads TGTGCCAGCAGCTTATTGATGCTAGCGGGAACTTTGCAGGGGGAGCTGTTTTTT. The V gene is TRBV7-2, the J gene TRBJ2-2, with 9 bases matching TRBD2. The CDR3 extends over 18 amino acids. The V segment lost 2 bases and the J segment 8 bases; nucleotides outside the gene matches: 15. Per germline, CDR1 SGHTA and CDR2 FQGNSA. The full variable domain, with the rest looked up from reference TRBV7-2 and TRBJ2-2, is GAGVSQSPSNKVTEKGKDVELRCDPISGHTALYWYRQSLGQGLEFLIYFQGNSAPDKSGLPSDRFSAERTGGSVSTLTIQRTQQEDSAVYLCASSLLMLAGTLQGELFFGEGSRLTVL.

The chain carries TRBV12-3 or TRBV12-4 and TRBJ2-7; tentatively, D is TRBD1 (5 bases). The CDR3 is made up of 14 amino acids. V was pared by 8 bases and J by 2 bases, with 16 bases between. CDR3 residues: CASARTMGPYEQYF. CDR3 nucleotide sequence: TGTGCCAGCGCGAGGACAATGGGCCCCTACGAGCAGTACTTC.

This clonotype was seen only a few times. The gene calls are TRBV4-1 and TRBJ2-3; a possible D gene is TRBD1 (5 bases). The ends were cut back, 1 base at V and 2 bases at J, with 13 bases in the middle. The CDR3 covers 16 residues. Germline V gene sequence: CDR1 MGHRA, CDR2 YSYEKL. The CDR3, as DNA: TGCGCCAGCAGCCAAGTTCAGGGAATAATCACAGATACGCAGTATTTT. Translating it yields CASSQVQGIITDTQYF.

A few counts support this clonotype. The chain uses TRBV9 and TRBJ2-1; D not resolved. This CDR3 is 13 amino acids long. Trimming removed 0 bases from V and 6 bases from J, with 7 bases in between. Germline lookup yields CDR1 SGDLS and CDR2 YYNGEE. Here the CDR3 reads CASSVGQTNEQFF. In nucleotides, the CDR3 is TGTGCCAGCAGCGTAGGTCAGACCAATGAGCAGTTCTTC.

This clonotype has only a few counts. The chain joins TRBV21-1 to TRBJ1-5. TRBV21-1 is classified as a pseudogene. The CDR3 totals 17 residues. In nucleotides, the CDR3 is TGTGCCAGCAGCTGGGTGAGGAGGCCCCGCTGCAATCAGCCCCAGCATTTT. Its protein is CASSWVRRPRCNQPQHF.

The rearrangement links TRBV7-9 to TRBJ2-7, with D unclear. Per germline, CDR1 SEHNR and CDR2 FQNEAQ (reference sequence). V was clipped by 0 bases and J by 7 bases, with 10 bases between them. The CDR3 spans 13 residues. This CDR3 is CASSLAGPVEQYF. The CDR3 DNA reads TGTGCCAGCAGCTTAGCCGGTCCCGTGGAGCAGTACTTC.

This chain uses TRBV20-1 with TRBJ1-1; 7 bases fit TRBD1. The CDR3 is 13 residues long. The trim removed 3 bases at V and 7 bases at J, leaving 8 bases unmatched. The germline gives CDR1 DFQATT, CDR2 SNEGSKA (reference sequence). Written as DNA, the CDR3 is TGCAGTGCTAGGCGGAACCGGGACAGTGAAGCTTTCTTT. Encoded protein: CSARRNRDSEAFF.

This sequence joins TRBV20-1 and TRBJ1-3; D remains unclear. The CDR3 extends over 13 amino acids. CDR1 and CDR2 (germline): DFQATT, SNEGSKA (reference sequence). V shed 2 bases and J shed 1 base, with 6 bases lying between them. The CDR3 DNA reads TGCAGTGCTAGAAACCCGTCTGGAAACACCATATATTTT. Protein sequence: CSARNPSGNTIYF.

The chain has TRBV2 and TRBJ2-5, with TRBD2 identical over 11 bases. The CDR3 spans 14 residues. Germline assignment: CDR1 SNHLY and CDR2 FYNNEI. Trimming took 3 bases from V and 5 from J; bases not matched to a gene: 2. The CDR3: CASSDTSGSETQYF. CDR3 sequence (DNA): TGTGCCAGCAGTGACACTAGCGGGAGTGAGACCCAGTACTTC.

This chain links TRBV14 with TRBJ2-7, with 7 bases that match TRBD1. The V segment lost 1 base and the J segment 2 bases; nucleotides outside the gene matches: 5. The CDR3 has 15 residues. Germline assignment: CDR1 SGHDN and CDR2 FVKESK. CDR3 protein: CASSQGRGQTYEQYF. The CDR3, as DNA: TGTGCCAGCAGCCAAGGTAGGGGGCAGACCTACGAGCAGTACTTC. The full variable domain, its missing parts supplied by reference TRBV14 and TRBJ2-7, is EAGVTQFPSHSVIEKGQTVTLRCDPISGHDNLYWYRRVMGKEIKFLLHFVKESKQDESGMPNNRFLAERTGGTYSTLKVQPAELEDSGVYFCASSQGRGQTYEQYFGPGTRLTVT.

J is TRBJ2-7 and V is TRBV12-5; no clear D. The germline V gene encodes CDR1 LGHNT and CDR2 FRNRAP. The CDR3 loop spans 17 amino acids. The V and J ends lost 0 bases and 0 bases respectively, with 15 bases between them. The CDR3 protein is CASGLVLVTHPSYEQYF. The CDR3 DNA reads TGTGCTAGTGGTTTGGTACTGGTAACACACCCCTCCTACGAGCAGTACTTC.

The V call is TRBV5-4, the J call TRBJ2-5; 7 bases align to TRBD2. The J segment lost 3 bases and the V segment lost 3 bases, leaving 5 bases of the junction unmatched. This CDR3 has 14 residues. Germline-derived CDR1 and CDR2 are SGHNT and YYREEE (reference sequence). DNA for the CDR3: TGTGCCAGCAGCTGGGGGGGTAAGAAAGAGACCCAGTACTTC. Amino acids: CASSWGGKKETQYF.

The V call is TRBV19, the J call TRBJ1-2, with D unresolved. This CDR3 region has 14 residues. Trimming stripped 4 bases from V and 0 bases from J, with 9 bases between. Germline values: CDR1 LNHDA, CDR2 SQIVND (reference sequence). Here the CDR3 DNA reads TGTGCCAGTAGTAAGTTGACCTCTAACTATGGCTACACCTTC. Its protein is CASSKLTSNYGYTF.

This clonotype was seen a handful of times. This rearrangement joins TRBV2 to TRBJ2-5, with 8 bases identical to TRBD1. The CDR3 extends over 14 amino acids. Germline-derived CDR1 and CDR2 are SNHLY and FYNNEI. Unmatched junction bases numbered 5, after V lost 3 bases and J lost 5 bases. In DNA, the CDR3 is TGTGCCAGCAGTGAGTCCAGGGGGCATGAGACCCAGTACTTC. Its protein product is CASSESRGHETQYF.

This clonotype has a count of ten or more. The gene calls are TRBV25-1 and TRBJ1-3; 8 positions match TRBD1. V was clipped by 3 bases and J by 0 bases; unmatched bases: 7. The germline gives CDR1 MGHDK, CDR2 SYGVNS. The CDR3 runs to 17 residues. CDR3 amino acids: CASSEPGQEYSGNTIYF. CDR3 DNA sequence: TGTGCCAGCAGTGAGCCGGGACAGGAGTACTCTGGAAACACCATATATTTT.

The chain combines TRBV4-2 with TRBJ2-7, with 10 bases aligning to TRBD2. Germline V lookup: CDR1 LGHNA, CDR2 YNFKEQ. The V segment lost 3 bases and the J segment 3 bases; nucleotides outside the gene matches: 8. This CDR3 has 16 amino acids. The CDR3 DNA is TGTGCCAGCAGCCATGCCGGGACTAGCGACGGCTACGAGCAGTACTTC. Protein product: CASSHAGTSDGYEQYF.

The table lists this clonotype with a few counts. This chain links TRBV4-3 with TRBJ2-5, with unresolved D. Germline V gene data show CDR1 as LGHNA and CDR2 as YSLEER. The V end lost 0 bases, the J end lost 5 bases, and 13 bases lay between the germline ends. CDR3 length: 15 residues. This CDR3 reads CASSQDLLPGETQYF. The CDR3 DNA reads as TGCGCCAGCAGCCAAGATCTACTCCCTGGGGAGACCCAGTACTTC.

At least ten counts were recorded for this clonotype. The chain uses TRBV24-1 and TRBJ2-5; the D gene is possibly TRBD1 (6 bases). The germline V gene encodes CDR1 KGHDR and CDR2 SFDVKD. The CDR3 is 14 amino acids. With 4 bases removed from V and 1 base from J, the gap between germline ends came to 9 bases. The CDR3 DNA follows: TGTGCCACCAGTGAACAGGGCCCCCAAGAGACCCAGTACTTC. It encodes CATSEQGPQETQYF.

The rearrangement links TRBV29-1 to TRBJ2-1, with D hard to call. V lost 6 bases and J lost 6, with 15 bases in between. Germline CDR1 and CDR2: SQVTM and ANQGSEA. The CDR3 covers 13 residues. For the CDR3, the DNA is TGCAGCGTGTCCCGAGGTTATTCCAATGAGCAGTTCTTC. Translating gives CSVSRGYSNEQFF.

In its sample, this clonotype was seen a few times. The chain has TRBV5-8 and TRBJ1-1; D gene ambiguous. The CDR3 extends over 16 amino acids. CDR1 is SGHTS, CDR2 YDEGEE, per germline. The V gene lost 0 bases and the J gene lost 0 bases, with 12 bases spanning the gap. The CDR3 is CASSLGLGEMNTEAFF. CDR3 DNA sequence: TGTGCCAGCAGCTTGGGACTCGGGGAGATGAACACTGAAGCTTTCTTT. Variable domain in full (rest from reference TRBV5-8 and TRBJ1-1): EAGVTQSPTHLIKTRGQQATLRCSPISGHTSVYWYQQALGLGLQFLLWYDEGEERNRGNFPPRFSGRQFPNYSSELNVNALELEDSALYLCASSLGLGEMNTEAFFGQGTRLTVV.

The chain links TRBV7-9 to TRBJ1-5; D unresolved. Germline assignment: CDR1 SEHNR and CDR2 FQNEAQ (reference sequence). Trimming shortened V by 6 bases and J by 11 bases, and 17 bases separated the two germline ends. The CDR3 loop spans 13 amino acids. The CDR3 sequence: CASSPNEVSSQHF. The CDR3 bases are TGTGCCAGCAGTCCCAATGAGGTCAGTTCCCAGCATTTT.